This T cell receptor beta chain originates from a study of a mutant IDH1 vaccine in newly diagnosed glioma. Across the study: The initiation of vaccination occurred 4-6 weeks after radiotherapy alone, or with temozolomide cycles. Week 35 was safety follow-up visit V12; week 47 was end-of-study visit V13. Regarding the study as a whole: Detectable vaccine-induced immune responses arose in approximately 93% of patients.

The CDR3 length is 15 residues. Germline trimming cut 2 bases from V and 4 bases from J; bases unmatched to any gene: 6. CDR1 is KGHSH, CDR2 LQKENI, per germline. A word on this clone: Its target is unknown.

Time point noted: week 47, end of study. Vaccine doses each comprised 300 ug of mutant IDH1 20-mer peptide, with topical imiquimod. Eight vaccine doses were administered to patients at weeks 1, 3, 5, 7, 11, 15, 19 and 23. Method: immunoSEQ multiplex PCR; TCRdb's copy keeps in-frame clones and lacks some. Of 60,000 to 65,000 clones in the sample, around 83% were seen once. The chain carries TRBV18 and TRBJ2-3; 7 nucleotides line up with TRBD1. The material was PBMCs, obtained from a glioma patient whose treatment included an IDH1 peptide vaccine. This sequence was found in a young man with glioma. The CDR3 nucleotides are TGTGCCAGCTCACCAACAGGGGTGTCCCCAGATACGCAGTATTTT. It encodes CASSPTGVSPDTQYF.